Listed here are 8 T cell receptor beta chains from one sample, sequenced in a study of T cells in Graves' hyperthyroidism and ophthalmopathy. Using RNA transcripts as the source, TCR beta CDR3 regions were amplified. First-round RT-PCR of the TCR CDR3 relied on the HTBI primer set. In TCRdb, the multiplex PCR reads were re-called with MiXCR into one record per CDR3 protein. The sample consists of nearly 750,000 distinct CDR3 sequences, about a third of them appearing once. Specimen: blood. All receptors derive from a woman aged 40 to 49 with Graves' hyperthyroidism.

In this sample, this clonotype turned up a few times. The chain couples TRBV15 to TRBJ1-5, with D perhaps matching TRBD1 (5 bases). There are 15 residues in the CDR3. Germline V gene lookup returns CDR1 LNHNV and CDR2 YYDKDF (reference sequence). Trimming pared 0 bases from V and 4 bases from J, leaving 10 bases between. The CDR3 region has the DNA TGTGCCACCAGCAGAGATTTCGGGGGGAATCAGCCCCAGCATTTT. Amino acid sequence: CATSRDFGGNQPQHF.

This clonotype was counted a few times. The chain recombines TRBV3-1 with TRBJ2-5; D gene unclear. In germline, CDR1 is LGHDT, CDR2 YNNKEL (reference sequence). V shed 0 bases and J shed 2 bases, with 7 bases lying between them. The CDR3 totals 14 residues. In DNA, the CDR3 is TGTGCCAGCAGCCAAGAGTTCTCACAAGAGACCCAGTACTTC. Its protein is CASSQEFSQETQYF.

A few counts support this clonotype. This chain links TRBV13 with TRBJ1-4, with D hard to call. The germline V gene has CDR1 PRHDT and CDR2 FYEKMQ (reference sequence). The ends were cut back, 5 bases at V and 3 bases at J, with 13 bases in the middle. The CDR3 is made up of 15 amino acids. The CDR3 sequence: CASSGEGDANEKLFF. The CDR3 coding sequence is TGTGCCAGCAGCGGAGAGGGAGACGCTAATGAAAAACTGTTTTTT.

Concerning this clonotype: This may be a read error, as it is one base from a much larger clone. Here the CDR3 reads CAISWAGNEQYF. The CDR3 coding sequence is TGTGCCATCAGTTGGGCGGGTAACGAGCAGTACTTC. This sequence joins TRBV10-3 and TRBJ2-7; D perhaps matches TRBD2 (5 bases). From germline, CDR1 is ENHRY and CDR2 SYGVKD. The CDR3 runs 12 residues. Trimming pared 5 bases from V and 5 bases from J, leaving 10 bases between.

A word on this clonotype: A much more abundant neighbour one base away suggests this may be a read error. The rearrangement uses TRBV7-2 and TRBJ2-5; D gene unclear. From germline, CDR1 is SGHTA and CDR2 FQGNSA. The CDR3 covers 17 residues. DNA for the CDR3: TGTGCCGGCAGCCCCCCTTTAAGCCCACTTAGGCAAGAGACCCAGTACTTC. This translates into CAGSPPLSPLRQETQYF.

In this sample, this clonotype turned up many times. V and J are TRBV7-9 and TRBJ1-2; TRBD1 might be the D (6 bases). Per germline, CDR1 SEHNR and CDR2 FQNEAQ (reference sequence). The CDR3 has 14 amino acids. The V end was cut by 4 bases, the J end by 2 bases, with 11 bases between. The CDR3 loop is CASSSLDRNYGYTF. The DNA for the CDR3 is TGTGCCAGCAGCTCGCTCGACAGGAACTATGGCTACACCTTC.

The V and J genes are TRBV20-1 and TRBJ1-1; no clear D. CDR1 and CDR2 (germline): DFQATT, SNEGSKA (reference sequence). The V end was cut by 6 bases, the J end by 1 base, with 12 bases between. The CDR3 is 13 residues long. CDR3 sequence reads: CSATGLPNTEAFF. CDR3 sequence (DNA): TGCAGTGCCACCGGACTCCCGAACACTGAAGCTTTCTTT.

The chain has TRBV29-1 and TRBJ2-1; 11 nucleotides align to TRBD2. CDR3 length: 13 amino acids. Looked up from germline, CDR1 is SQVTM and CDR2 is ANQGSEA. Unmatched junction bases numbered 1, after V lost 4 bases and J lost 5 bases. The CDR3 DNA follows: TGCAGCGTTGCGACTAGCGGGAACAATGAGCAGTTCTTC. It encodes CSVATSGNNEQFF.